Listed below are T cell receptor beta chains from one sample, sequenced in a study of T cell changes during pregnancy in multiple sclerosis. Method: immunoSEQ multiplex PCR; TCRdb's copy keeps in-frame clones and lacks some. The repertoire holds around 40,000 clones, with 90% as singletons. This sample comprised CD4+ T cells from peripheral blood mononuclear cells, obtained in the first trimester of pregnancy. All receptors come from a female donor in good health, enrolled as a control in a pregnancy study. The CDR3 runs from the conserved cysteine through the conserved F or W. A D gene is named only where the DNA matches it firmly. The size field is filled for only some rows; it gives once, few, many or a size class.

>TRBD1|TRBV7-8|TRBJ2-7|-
TGTGCCAGCAGCGCCCGGGACAGGGACTACGAGCAGTACTTC
CASSARDRDYEQYF
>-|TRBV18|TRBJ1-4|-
TGTGCCAGCTCACCACGCGACAGCACAGAAAAACTGTTTTTT
CASSPRDSTEKLFF
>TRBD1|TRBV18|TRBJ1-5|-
TGTGCCAGCTCAGCCGGGACAGAGAATCGTCCCCAGCATTTT
CASSAGTENRPQHF
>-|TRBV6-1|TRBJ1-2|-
TGTGCCAGCAGCGCCGGGACTTCTAATGGCTACACCTTC
CASSAGTSNGYTF
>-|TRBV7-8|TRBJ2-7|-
TGTGCCAGCAGCTTATCGGGTCTCTACGAGCAGTACTTC
CASSLSGLYEQYF
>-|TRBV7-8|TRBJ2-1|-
TGTGCCAGCGGTGGACTGCACAATGAGCAGTTCTTC
CASGGLHNEQFF
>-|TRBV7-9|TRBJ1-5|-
TGTGCCAGCAGCTTCTTAGAGGAGGCCCAGCATTTT
CASSFLEEAQHF
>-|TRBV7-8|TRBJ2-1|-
TGTGCCAGCAGCCGGGACTCTTACAATGAGCAGTTCTTC
CASSRDSYNEQFF
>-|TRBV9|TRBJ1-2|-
TGTGCCAGCAGCGTTCAGGTTAACTATGGCTACACCTTC
CASSVQVNYGYTF
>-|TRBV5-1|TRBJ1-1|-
TGCGCCAGCCGGCGGGACGTTGCTCCGGTGAACACTGAAGCTTTCTTT
CASRRDVAPVNTEAFF
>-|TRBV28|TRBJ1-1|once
TGTGCCAGCACCCCTGGGGGGGGGCGGACTGAAGCTTTCTTT
CASTPGGGRTEAFF
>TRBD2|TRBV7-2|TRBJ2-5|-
TGTGCCAGCAGCTTGGCGGGGGTAGAGACCCAGTACTTC
CASSLAGVETQYF
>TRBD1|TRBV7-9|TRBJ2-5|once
TGTGCCAGCAGCTTAGACAGGGGGCGTGCGGAGACCCAGTACTTC
CASSLDRGRAETQYF
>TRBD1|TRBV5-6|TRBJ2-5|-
TGTGCCAGCGGAAGACAGGGGCAAGAGACCCAGTACTTC
CASGRQGQETQYF
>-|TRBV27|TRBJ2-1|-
TGTGCCAGCCGCCTGAGCTCCTACAATGAGCAGTTCTTC
CASRLSSYNEQFF
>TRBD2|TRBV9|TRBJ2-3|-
TGTGCCAGCAGCCTAGGGATAGCGGGGGGGCCTGAGACGCAGTATTTT
CASSLGIAGGPETQYF
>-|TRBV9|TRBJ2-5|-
TGTGCCAGCAGCGTAATCCGGGGTCAAAAAGAGACCCAGTACTTC
CASSVIRGQKETQYF
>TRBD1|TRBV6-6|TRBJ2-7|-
TGTGCCAGCAGTTCCGGACAGGACGCCTACGAGCAGTACTTC
CASSSGQDAYEQYF
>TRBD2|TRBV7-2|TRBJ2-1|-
TGTGCCAGCAGCTTAGCGCAGGGACTAGGGCAGTTCTTC
CASSLAQGLGQFF
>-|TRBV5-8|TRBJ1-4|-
TGTGCCAGCAGCTTGGTCGGGGGGCAGGTTAATGAAAAACTGTTTTTT
CASSLVGGQVNEKLFF
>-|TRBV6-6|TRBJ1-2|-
TGTGCCAGCAGTTACGGCAGGGAATCGATAGGCTACACCTTC
CASSYGRESIGYTF
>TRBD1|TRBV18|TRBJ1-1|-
TGTGCCAGCTCACCGAGGGACAGGGGTAAGAACACTGAAGCTTTCTTT
CASSPRDRGKNTEAFF
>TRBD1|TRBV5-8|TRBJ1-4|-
TGTGCCAGCAGCCCCGGACAGGTGGGGGAAAAACTGTTTTTT
CASSPGQVGEKLFF
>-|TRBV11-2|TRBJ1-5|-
TGTGCCAGCAGCTTATCAGGGGGCAATCAGCCCCAGCATTTT
CASSLSGGNQPQHF
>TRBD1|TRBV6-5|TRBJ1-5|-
TGTGCCAGCAGTCGGGACAGCCCGAATCAGCCCCAGCATTTT
CASSRDSPNQPQHF
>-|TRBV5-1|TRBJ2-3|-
TGCGCCAGCAGCTTGGCCTTGACAGGAGGGGGCGGGGATACGCAGTATTTT
CASSLALTGGGGDTQYF
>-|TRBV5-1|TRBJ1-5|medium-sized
TGCGCCAGCAGCTTGGGGGAGAATCAGCCCCAGCATTTT
CASSLGENQPQHF
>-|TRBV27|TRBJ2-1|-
TGTGCCAGCAGTTCCAGGGGATCGTACAATGAGCAGTTCTTC
CASSSRGSYNEQFF
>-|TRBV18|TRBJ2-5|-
TGTGCCAGCACCCTCGGGGCAGGCGGGGCAGAGACCCAGTACTTC
CASTLGAGGAETQYF
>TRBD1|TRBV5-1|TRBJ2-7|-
TGCGCCAGCAGCTTTCAGGGGGTCTCCTACGAGCAGTACTTC
CASSFQGVSYEQYF
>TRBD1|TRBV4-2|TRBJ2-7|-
TGTGCCAGCAGCCAAGATGGGACAGGGGGCTACGAGCAGTACTTC
CASSQDGTGGYEQYF
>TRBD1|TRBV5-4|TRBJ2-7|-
TGTGCCAGCAGTCATAAGCCCGGGACAGGGTATTACGAGCAGTACTTC
CASSHKPGTGYYEQYF
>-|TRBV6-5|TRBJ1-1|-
TGTGCCAGCAGCCGTACTCAGGGTATCCCTGAAGCTTTCTTT
CASSRTQGIPEAFF
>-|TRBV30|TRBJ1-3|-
TGTGCCTGGGAAGCGTACCCCGCGGCCATATATTTT
CAWEAYPAAIYF
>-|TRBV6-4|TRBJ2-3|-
TGTGCCAGCAACGGGGTAGATACGCAGTATTTT
CASNGVDTQYF
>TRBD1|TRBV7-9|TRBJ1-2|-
TGTGCCAGCAGCTTAGACAGGGGAGACTATGGCTACACCTTC
CASSLDRGDYGYTF
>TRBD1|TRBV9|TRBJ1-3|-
TGTGCCAGCAGCGTAGCGACAGGGGTAACTGGAAACACCATATATTTT
CASSVATGVTGNTIYF
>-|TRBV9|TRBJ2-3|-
TGTGCCAGCAGCGTAGAGTCTAGCTATAGCACAGATACGCAGTATTTT
CASSVESSYSTDTQYF
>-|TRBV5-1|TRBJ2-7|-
TGCGCCAGCAGCTTAGGGGATGAGACGGACGAGCAGTACTTC
CASSLGDETDEQYF
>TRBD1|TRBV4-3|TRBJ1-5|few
TGCGCCAGCAGCCAAGAACACAGGGGCAACCAGCCCCAGCATTTT
CASSQEHRGNQPQHF
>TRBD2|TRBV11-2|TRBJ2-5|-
TGTGCCAGCAGCTTACTAGCGGGCGCCCAAGAGACCCAGTACTTC
CASSLLAGAQETQYF
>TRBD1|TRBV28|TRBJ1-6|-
TGTGCCAGCAGGGGACAGGGGACCTATAATTCACCCCTCCACTTT
CASRGQGTYNSPLHF
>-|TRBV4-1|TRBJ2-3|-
TGCGCCAGCAGCCCCAGAACGGGGGAGGGCACAGATACGCAGTATTTT
CASSPRTGEGTDTQYF
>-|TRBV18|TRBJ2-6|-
TGTGCCAGCTCACCAGGGTTATCCACCACGGGCTCTGGGGCCAACGTCCTGACTTTC
CASSPGLSTTGSGANVLTF
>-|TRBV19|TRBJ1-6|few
TGTGCCAGTAGTGGGGCTCTCCTTAATTCACCCCTCCACTTT
CASSGALLNSPLHF
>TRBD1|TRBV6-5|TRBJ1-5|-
TGTGCCAGCAGTCCCTCAGGGACAGGTAATCAGCCCCAGCATTTT
CASSPSGTGNQPQHF